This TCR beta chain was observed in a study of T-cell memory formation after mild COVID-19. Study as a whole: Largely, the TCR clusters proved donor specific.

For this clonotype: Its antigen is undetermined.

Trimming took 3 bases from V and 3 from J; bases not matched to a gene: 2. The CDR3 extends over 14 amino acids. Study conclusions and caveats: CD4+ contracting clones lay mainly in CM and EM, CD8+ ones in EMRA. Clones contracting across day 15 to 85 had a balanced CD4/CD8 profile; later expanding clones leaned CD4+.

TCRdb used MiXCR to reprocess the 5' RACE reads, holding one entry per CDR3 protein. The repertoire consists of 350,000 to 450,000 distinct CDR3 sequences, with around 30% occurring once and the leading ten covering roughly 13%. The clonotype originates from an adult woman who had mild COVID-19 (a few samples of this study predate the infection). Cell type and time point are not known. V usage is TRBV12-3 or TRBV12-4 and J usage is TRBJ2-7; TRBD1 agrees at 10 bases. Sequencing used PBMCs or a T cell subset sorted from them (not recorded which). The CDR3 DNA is TGTGCCAGCAGTTTGGGGGACAGGGGCTACGAGCAGTACTTC. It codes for CASSLGDRGYEQYF.